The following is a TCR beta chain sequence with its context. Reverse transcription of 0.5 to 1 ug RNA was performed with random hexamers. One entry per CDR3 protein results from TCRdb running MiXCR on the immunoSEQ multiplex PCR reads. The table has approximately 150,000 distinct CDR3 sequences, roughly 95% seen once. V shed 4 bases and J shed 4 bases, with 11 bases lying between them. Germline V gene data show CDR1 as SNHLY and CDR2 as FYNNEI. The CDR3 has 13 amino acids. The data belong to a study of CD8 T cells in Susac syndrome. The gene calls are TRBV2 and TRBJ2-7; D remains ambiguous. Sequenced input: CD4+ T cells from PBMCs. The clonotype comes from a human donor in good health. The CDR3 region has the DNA TGTGCCAGCAGTGTGGGAAATCGATACGAGCAGTACTTC. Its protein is CASSVGNRYEQYF.